Following are 8 T cell receptor beta chains from one sample sequenced in a study of CD8 T cells in Susac syndrome. RNA totalling roughly 0.45 to 1 ug underwent reverse transcription with random hexamers. TCRdb fed the immunoSEQ multiplex PCR reads into MiXCR, producing one record per CDR3 protein. The sample holds roughly 120,000 distinct CDR3 sequences, more than 85% seen once. The sample taken for sequencing was CD8+ T cells from PBMCs. These receptors were taken from a human donor with multiple sclerosis.

The V gene is TRBV9, the J gene TRBJ2-2; D possibly matches TRBD1 or TRBD2 (5 bases each). The germline V and J ends were trimmed by 5 bases and 9 bases, with 14 bases remaining between them. The CDR3 spans 13 residues. Germline V CDR1 and CDR2: SGDLS, YYNGEE. For the CDR3, the DNA is TGTGCCAGCAGTCCCGGGACCGGGAGGGAGCTGTTTTTT. Protein sequence: CASSPGTGRELFF. The whole variable domain, remainder taken from reference TRBV9 and TRBJ2-2, is DSGVTQTPKHLITATGQRVTLRCSPRSGDLSVYWYQQSLDQGLQFLIQYYNGEERAKGNILERFSAQQFPDLHSELNLSSLELGDSALYFCASSPGTGRELFFGEGSRLTVL.

The rearrangement links TRBV5-1 to TRBJ2-7, with a tentative D call TRBD2 (6 bases). Trimming took 2 bases from V and 3 from J, leaving 9 bases between them. Germline CDR1 is SGHRS and CDR2 is YFSETQ. The CDR3 has 13 residues. The CDR3 spells CASSFGLNYEQYV. The CDR3 nucleotides read TGCGCCAGCAGCTTCGGACTAAACTACGAGCAGTACGTC.

This chain joins TRBV19 and TRBJ2-1, with TRBD2 matching 7 bases. This CDR3 is 14 amino acids long. J gave up 8 bases and V 5 bases, and 9 bases lay outside the gene matches. The germline V gene encodes CDR1 LNHDA and CDR2 SQIVND (reference sequence). The CDR3 bases are TGTGCCAGTAGTGTTTGGATAGGGAGGGATGAGCAGTTCTTC. Protein sequence: CASSVWIGRDEQFF. The full variable domain, in which reference TRBV19 and TRBJ2-1 provide the parts outside the CDR3, is DGGITQSPKYLFRKEGQNVTLSCEQNLNHDAMYWYRQDPGQGLRLIYYSQIVNDFQKGDIAEGYSVSREKKESFPLTVTSAQKNPTAFYLCASSVWIGRDEQFFGPGTRLTVL.

In this sample, this clonotype turned up a few times. This chain connects TRBV28 to TRBJ2-3; 9 bases line up with TRBD2. This CDR3 spans 16 amino acids. The junction had 12 bases not matched to a gene; V was cut back by 5 bases and J by 6 bases. Germline values: CDR1 MDHEN, CDR2 SYDVKM. The CDR3 sequence is CASSRPSASGKDTQYF. As DNA, the CDR3 is TGTGCCAGCAGTCGCCCCTCGGCTAGCGGGAAGGATACGCAGTATTTT.

The chain links TRBV3-1 to TRBJ2-6; D remains ambiguous. Trimming pared 4 bases from V and 1 base from J, leaving 8 bases between. The CDR3 covers 15 residues. Germline loops: CDR1 LGHDT, CDR2 YNNKEL (reference sequence). The CDR3 reads CASSPEMSGANVLTF. The DNA for the CDR3 is TGTGCCAGCAGCCCGGAGATGTCTGGGGCCAACGTCCTGACTTTC.

The chain combines TRBV6-5 with TRBJ2-1, with 7 bases aligning to TRBD1. Germline values: CDR1 MNHEY, CDR2 SVGAGI. With 4 bases clipped from V and 8 bases from J, the junction kept 11 bases outside the gene matches. The CDR3 contains 15 residues. CDR3 in DNA: TGTGCCAGCAGTTCACAGGGGCGCAGCATGGATGAGCAGTTCTTC. Residues: CASSSQGRSMDEQFF.

This rearrangement joins TRBV7-9 to TRBJ2-1, with D possibly matching TRBD1 (5 bases). Trimming pared 1 base from V and 8 bases from J, leaving 18 bases between. The CDR3 covers 16 residues. Per the germline V gene, CDR1 is SEHNR and CDR2 is FQNEAQ (reference sequence). CDR3: CASSLVMAGARDEQFF. DNA of the CDR3: TGTGCCAGCAGCTTAGTCATGGCAGGCGCCAGGGATGAGCAGTTCTTC. The full variable domain, in which reference TRBV7-9 and TRBJ2-1 provide the parts outside the CDR3, is DTGVSQNPRHKITKRGQNVTFRCDPISEHNRLYWYRQTLGQGPEFLTYFQNEAQLEKSRLLSDRFSAERPKGSFSTLEIQRTEQGDSAMYLCASSLVMAGARDEQFFGPGTRLTVL.

The V call is TRBV12-5, the J call TRBJ1-5; D not resolved. The germline V gene encodes CDR1 LGHNT and CDR2 FRNRAP. This CDR3 region has 14 residues. The germline V and J ends were trimmed by 3 bases and 9 bases, with 15 bases remaining between them. This CDR3 is CASGFIHTQRPQHF. The DNA for the CDR3 is TGTGCTAGTGGTTTCATCCATACTCAGCGGCCCCAGCATTTT.